The sequence of this T cell receptor (beta chain) was determined in a study of neoadjuvant nivolumab and ipilimumab in lung cancer. Sequencing used immunoSEQ multiplex PCR; TCRdb keeps in-frame clones, though not all of them. This sample has about 18,000 clones; about 90% occur once, and the top ten carry less than 2.5%. General study findings and limits: Resected tumors had greater TCR richness and clonality than uninvolved lung.

As concerns this clone: Its antigen is not identified.

The CDR3 has 15 residues. Germline V gives CDR1 SGHRS, CDR2 YFSETQ. Trimming pared 1 base from V and 3 bases from J, leaving 13 bases between. Source: peripheral blood, taken before neoadjuvant nivolumab, alone or with ipilimumab. The V and J genes are TRBV5-1 and TRBJ1-1, with D unresolved. The origin of this receptor is an adult with non-small cell lung cancer. CDR3 residues: CASSLSRLRDTEAFF. DNA of the CDR3: TGCGCCAGCAGCTTGTCTCGGCTCCGAGACACTGAAGCTTTCTTT.